The 20 T cell receptor beta chains given below trace back to one sample, sequenced in a study of shared clonotypes between healthy human individuals. Repertoires were generated with immunoSEQ multiplex PCR, while TCRdb's copy carries only in-frame clones and drops some. The data hold about 2 million clones, with about 95% observed a single time. Sample: naive CD4+ T cells sorted from blood. Subset indicated: CD45RA+ positively selected. The origin of the receptors is a man in his late teens or twenties in good health.

The chain links TRBV4-2 to TRBJ2-5; TRBD2 agrees at 7 bases. The CDR3 has 13 residues. V shed 1 base and J 5 bases; nucleotides not matched to a gene: 1. The germline gives CDR1 LGHNA, CDR2 YNFKEQ. Written as DNA, the CDR3 is TGTGCCAGCAGCCAAGGGGAGGGGGAGACCCAGTACTTC. This sequence encodes CASSQGEGETQYF.

This sequence joins TRBV4-3 and TRBJ2-5; D may be TRBD1 (6 bases). The CDR3 is 16 residues long. Trimming cost V 4 bases and J 1 base, with 16 bases left between them. Germline V gene lookup returns CDR1 LGHNA and CDR2 YSLEER. This CDR3 is CASSRQARDTQETQYF. The CDR3 region has the DNA TGCGCCAGCAGCCGCCAGGCTCGGGACACCCAAGAGACCCAGTACTTC.

The genes are TRBV27 and TRBJ2-3; D gene unclear. Per the germline V gene, CDR1 is MNHEY and CDR2 is SMNVEV (reference sequence). With 5 bases removed from V and 0 bases from J, the gap between germline ends came to 12 bases. The CDR3 loop spans 15 amino acids. CDR3 DNA: TGTGCCAGCAGTGCCCTCGGCGGTAGCACAGATACGCAGTATTTT. Translation gives CASSALGGSTDTQYF.

This chain links TRBV28 with TRBJ1-3; D remains unclear. The germline V and J ends were trimmed by 10 bases and 3 bases, with 10 bases remaining between them. This CDR3 has 12 amino acids. CDR1 MDHEN and CDR2 SYDVKM come from the germline V gene. In DNA form, the CDR3 reads TGTGCCACCCTAGAGGGTGGAAACACCATATATTTT. This encodes CATLEGGNTIYF.

The chain has TRBV4-1 and TRBJ1-6, with 10 bases lining up with TRBD1. The CDR3 consists of 17 residues. Looked up from germline, CDR1 is MGHRA and CDR2 is YSYEKL. Trimming at V came to 7 bases and at J to 7 bases, leaving 13 bases not matched to a gene. The CDR3 loop is CASNPGQGYFENSPLHF. The CDR3 region has the DNA TGCGCCAGCAATCCGGGACAGGGGTATTTTGAAAATTCACCCCTCCACTTT.

The chain links TRBV6-5 to TRBJ2-1; no clear D. Trimming left V 7 bases short and J 0 bases short, with 7 bases between. Germline lookup yields CDR1 MNHEY and CDR2 SVGAGI. This CDR3 has 13 residues. The DNA of the CDR3 is TGTGCCAGCAAGATAAGCTCCTACAATGAGCAGTTCTTC. It yields the protein CASKISSYNEQFF.

The rearrangement links TRBV6-1 to TRBJ1-5, with 11 bases matching TRBD1. In germline, CDR1 is MNHNS, CDR2 SASEGT. The ends lost 3 bases at V and 3 bases at J; junction bases unmatched: 4. The CDR3 sequence is 16 residues long. CDR3 region: CASSDPGQGANQPQHF. CDR3 bases: TGTGCCAGCAGTGACCCCGGACAGGGGGCCAATCAGCCCCAGCATTTT.

This chain joins TRBV19 and TRBJ2-7, with 8 bases matching TRBD2. The CDR3 has 15 residues. The germline gives CDR1 LNHDA, CDR2 SQIVND (reference sequence). The J segment lost 4 bases and the V segment lost 5 bases, leaving 10 bases of the junction unmatched. CDR3 nucleotide sequence: TGTGCCAGTAGTCTAAGCGGGGGTCGTCTTTACGAGCAGTACTTC. Encoded protein: CASSLSGGRLYEQYF. The full variable domain, in which reference TRBV19 and TRBJ2-7 provide the parts outside the CDR3, is DGGITQSPKYLFRKEGQNVTLSCEQNLNHDAMYWYRQDPGQGLRLIYYSQIVNDFQKGDIAEGYSVSREKKESFPLTVTSAQKNPTAFYLCASSLSGGRLYEQYFGPGTRLTVT.

This chain uses TRBV2 with TRBJ2-4, with 8 bases that match TRBD2. With V trimmed by 8 bases and J by 0 bases, 6 bases remained unmatched. Germline V gene sequence: CDR1 SNHLY, CDR2 FYNNEI. The CDR3 has 15 amino acids. CDR3 DNA: TGTGCCAGCCACACTAGCGGAGTAGCCAAAAACATTCAGTACTTC. Protein product: CASHTSGVAKNIQYF.

The V call is TRBV27, the J call TRBJ2-3; D gene ambiguous. V was pared by 7 bases and J by 6 bases, with 11 bases between. The V gene's germline CDR1 is MNHEY and CDR2 SMNVEV (reference sequence). The CDR3 loop spans 12 amino acids. The CDR3 protein is CASIPSGDTQYF. DNA of the CDR3: TGTGCCAGCATCCCCTCCGGGGATACGCAGTATTTT.

The rearrangement joins TRBV10-3 to TRBJ2-7; TRBD2 aligns across 9 bases. Germline CDR1 ENHRY, CDR2 SYGVKD. This CDR3 contains 15 residues. Germline trimming cut 2 bases from V and 6 bases from J; bases unmatched to any gene: 8. DNA of the CDR3: TGTGCCATCAGTGAGCTGATAGCGGGAGCGAGCGAGCAGTACTTC. Translation gives CAISELIAGASEQYF.

Concerning this clone itself: This CDR3 is also generated by other DNA sequences in the sample. The rearrangement uses TRBV7-3 and TRBJ1-1, with D tentatively TRBD1 (6 bases). The CDR3 extends over 13 amino acids. V lost 6 bases to trimming and J lost 4 bases, with 12 bases between them. CDR1 SGHTA and CDR2 FQGTGA come from the germline V gene. In DNA, the CDR3 is TGTGCCAGCAGTTGGACGGGGGCCACTGAAGCTTTCTTT. This translates into CASSWTGATEAFF.

This chain joins TRBV18 and TRBJ2-7, with 11 bases fitting TRBD2. The germline V gene has CDR1 KGHSH and CDR2 LQKENI. Trimming removed 3 bases from V and 6 bases from J; junction bases left unmatched: 13. The CDR3 runs to 17 residues. The CDR3 here is CASSPTGTSGTYAEQYF. The CDR3 DNA reads as TGTGCCAGCTCACCTACCGGGACTAGCGGAACTTACGCCGAGCAGTACTTC.

The J gene is TRBJ2-7, the V gene TRBV29-1; 7 nucleotides agree with TRBD1. The germline V gene has CDR1 SQVTM and CDR2 ANQGSEA. The CDR3 contains 16 residues. V shed 6 bases, J shed 7 bases, and the junction held 21 bases outside the gene matches. The CDR3 loop is CSVVTEDRTPLGEQYF. The DNA for the CDR3 is TGCAGCGTCGTGACGGAGGACAGGACCCCCCTCGGAGAGCAGTACTTC.

The chain uses TRBV7-9 and TRBJ2-2; TRBD1 aligns across 9 bases. With V trimmed by 5 bases and J by 3 bases, 7 bases remained unmatched. The CDR3 is made up of 16 amino acids. CDR1 SEHNR and CDR2 FQNEAQ come from the germline V gene (reference sequence). The CDR3 bases are TGTGCCAGCAGCCCCGGACAGGGGAGGTACACCGGGGAGCTGTTTTTT. It translates to CASSPGQGRYTGELFF. The variable domain in full, completed from reference TRBV7-9 and TRBJ2-2, reads DTGVSQNPRHKITKRGQNVTFRCDPISEHNRLYWYRQTLGQGPEFLTYFQNEAQLEKSRLLSDRFSAERPKGSFSTLEIQRTEQGDSAMYLCASSPGQGRYTGELFFGEGSRLTVL.

This chain joins TRBV18 and TRBJ2-7; D is ambiguous. V lost 0 bases and J lost 0, with 12 bases in between. The CDR3 extends over 16 amino acids. CDR1 is KGHSH, CDR2 LQKENI, per germline. The CDR3, as DNA: TGTGCCAGCTCACCACCGGGCCTACGTATCTCCTACGAGCAGTACTTC. This codes for CASSPPGLRISYEQYF.

This clone was seen only once. This sequence joins TRBV29-1 and TRBJ2-5, with D possibly matching TRBD1 (6 bases). The CDR3 length is 12 residues. Germline CDR1 reads SQVTM; CDR2 reads ANQGSEA. Between the trimmed V and J ends, which lost 6 bases and 2 bases, there was a span of 10 bases. The CDR3 nucleotides are TGCAGCGTCGGACAGTTTCAAGAGACCCAGTACTTC. It is translated as CSVGQFQETQYF.

The genes are TRBV29-1 and TRBJ2-5; weak D call: TRBD2 (6 bases). The CDR3 runs to 15 residues. CDR1 is SQVTM and CDR2 is ANQGSEA in the germline V gene. The ends were cut back, 5 bases at V and 0 bases at J, with 16 bases in the middle. Here the CDR3 DNA reads TGCAGCGTTACCCGGGCCCTAGCGTACCAAGAGACCCAGTACTTC. As protein: CSVTRALAYQETQYF.

This clone was recorded once. The CDR3 DNA follows: TGTGCCAGCAGCTTAGATATCCGGGGGCGGACTGAAGCTTTCTTT. It specifies CASSLDIRGRTEAFF. The rearrangement links TRBV11-2 to TRBJ1-1, with D maybe TRBD1 (6 bases). Trimming cost V 0 bases and J 5 bases, with 13 bases left between them. The CDR3 is 15 residues long. CDR1 SGHAT and CDR2 FQNNGV come from the germline V gene.

In regard to this clone: Other DNA sequences within the sample encode an identical CDR3. V usage is TRBV6-1 and J usage is TRBJ2-1; D gene uncertain. Germline CDR1 and CDR2: MNHNS and SASEGT. The CDR3 spans 13 residues. V shed 7 bases and J shed 4 bases, with 11 bases lying between them. In nucleotides, the CDR3 is TGTGCCAGCACACCGGGTGTGTACAATGAGCAGTTCTTC. Its translation: CASTPGVYNEQFF.